The 20 T cell receptor beta chains reported below all come from one sample, sequenced in a study of human T cells and chemical hapten exposure. Time point given: patch test 2, 6 weeks after DPC sensitization. This sample's treatment: therapeutic diphenylcyclopropenone sensitization with weekly scalp DPC. In TCRdb, the RACE reads were re-called with MiXCR into one record per CDR3 protein. The sample consists of around 67,000 distinct CDR3 sequences, 7.5% to 9.5% of them appearing once. The input for sequencing was whole blood, taken in connection with sensitization to the hapten diphenylcyclopropenone (DPC). These TCRs come from a woman between 50 and 59 years old with alopecia areata. Some clones in this sample may be carry-over from other donors' samples.

This clonotype was observed many times. J is TRBJ2-1 and V is TRBV6-6; perhaps TRBD1 as D (7 bases). Germline assignment: CDR1 MNHNY and CDR2 SVGAGI (reference sequence). CDR3 length equals 14 residues. The V and J ends lost 4 bases and 5 bases respectively, with 12 bases between them. The chain's CDR3 is CASSFAGQNNEQFF. The DNA of the CDR3 is TGTGCCAGCAGTTTCGCGGGACAGAACAATGAGCAGTTCTTC.

Only a few counts were recorded for this clonotype. J is TRBJ1-1 and V is TRBV29-1; 7 nucleotides match TRBD1. Germline values: CDR1 SQVTM, CDR2 ANQGSEA. V was pared by 7 bases and J by 5 bases, with 7 bases of the junction left unmatched. There are 12 residues in the CDR3. CDR3 residues: CSAQTGRTEAFF. The CDR3 DNA sequence: TGCAGCGCACAGACAGGGCGGACTGAAGCTTTCTTT.

This clonotype occurred a few times. This chain joins TRBV2 and TRBJ2-6, with 10 bases lining up with TRBD1. The V segment lost 5 bases and the J segment 1 base; nucleotides outside the gene matches: 8. The CDR3 is made up of 18 amino acids. The germline V gene has CDR1 SNHLY and CDR2 FYNNEI. CDR3 bases: TGTGCCAGCAGTTCGGACCGGGACAGGGGATCTGGGGCCAACGTCCTGACTTTC. Translation: CASSSDRDRGSGANVLTF. Supplemented by reference TRBV2 and TRBJ2-6, the full variable domain reads EPEVTQTPSHQVTQMGQEVILRCVPISNHLYFYWYRQILGQKVEFLVSFYNNEISEKSEIFDDQFSVERPDGSNFTLKIRSTKLEDSAMYFCASSSDRDRGSGANVLTFGAGSRLTVL.

In its sample, this clonotype was seen a few times. The CDR3 protein is CSVVEGAGQPQHF. CDR3 in DNA: TGCAGCGTTGTGGAGGGGGCCGGGCAGCCCCAGCATTTT. The chain has TRBV29-1 and TRBJ1-5, with 7 positions matching TRBD1. The length of the CDR3 is 13 residues. Germline loops: CDR1 SQVTM, CDR2 ANQGSEA. V trimming: 4 bases; J trimming: 7 bases; junction bases outside the gene matches: 7.

The J gene is TRBJ2-7, the V gene TRBV2, with D maybe TRBD1 (6 bases). Germline assignment: CDR1 SNHLY and CDR2 FYNNEI. CDR3 size: 14 residues. Trimming removed 4 bases at V and 2 bases at J, with 12 bases between. The chain's CDR3 is CASSGWQGTYEQYF. In DNA, the CDR3 is TGTGCCAGCAGTGGCTGGCAGGGGACCTACGAGCAGTACTTC.

The chain combines TRBV3-1 with TRBJ1-1; D gene unclear. Trimming stripped 1 base from V and 14 bases from J, with 11 bases between. The germline V gene has CDR1 LGHDT and CDR2 YNNKEL (reference sequence). The CDR3 is made up of 11 amino acids. CDR3 coding DNA: TGTGCCAGCAGCCAAGGCTGGCTGGGCTTCTTT. Residues: CASSQGWLGFF. Drawing the rest from reference TRBV3-1 and TRBJ1-1, the complete variable domain is DTAVSQTPKYLVTQMGNDKSIKCEQNLGHDTMYWYKQDSKKFLKIMFSYNNKELIINETVPNRFSPKSPDKAHLNLHINSLELGDSAVYFCASSQGWLGFFGQGTRLTVV.

The V call is TRBV28, the J call TRBJ2-1; 8 nucleotides align to TRBD2. Trimming at V came to 7 bases and at J to 0 bases, leaving 5 bases not matched to a gene. Germline lookup yields CDR1 MDHEN and CDR2 SYDVKM. The CDR3 runs 15 residues. The CDR3 DNA is TGTGCCAGCACGGGGGGGGGGAGCTCCTACAATGAGCAGTTCTTC. This translates into CASTGGGSSYNEQFF. Together with reference TRBV28 and TRBJ2-1, the CDR3 gives the full variable domain: DVKVTQSSRYLVKRTGEKVFLECVQDMDHENMFWYRQDPGLGLRLIYFSYDVKMKEKGDIPEGYSVSREKKERFSLILESASTNQTSMYLCASTGGGSSYNEQFFGPGTRLTVL.

This clonotype showed up many times. This chain joins TRBV5-1 and TRBJ1-3, with D maybe TRBD1 (5 bases). V lost 4 bases and J 0 bases, leaving 17 bases between the germline ends. The germline V gene has CDR1 SGHRS and CDR2 YFSETQ. This CDR3 has 17 amino acids. CDR3 sequence (DNA): TGCGCCAGCAGCACGGGGACGCAGCCCCCCTCTGGAAACACCATATATTTT. It translates to CASSTGTQPPSGNTIYF.

This clonotype has just a few counts. The rearrangement uses TRBV9 and TRBJ2-6; the D gene is possibly TRBD2 (6 bases). Germline CDR1 SGDLS, CDR2 YYNGEE. The CDR3 runs 19 residues. Trimming shortened V by 0 bases and J by 0 bases, and 16 bases separated the two germline ends. The CDR3 DNA reads as TGTGCCAGCAGCGTAGAACCAGGGACTCGTTTCTCTGGGGCCAACGTCCTGACTTTC. Encoded protein: CASSVEPGTRFSGANVLTF.

This clonotype was recorded a few times. This chain connects TRBV4-2 to TRBJ1-4, with a weak D call TRBD1 (5 bases). Trimming left V 0 bases short and J 0 bases short, with 8 bases between. Germline CDR1 and CDR2: LGHNA and YNFKEQ. The CDR3 is 16 residues long. The CDR3 region has the DNA TGTGCCAGCAGCCAAGAACCAGGGTCAACTAATGAAAAACTGTTTTTT. Translating gives CASSQEPGSTNEKLFF.

The gene calls are TRBV4-1 and TRBJ2-7, with D possibly being TRBD2 (6 bases). Deletions cut 0 bases from V and 0 bases from J, with 15 bases between. The CDR3 has 17 residues. The germline CDR1 and CDR2 sequences are MGHRA and YSYEKL. CDR3 amino acids: CASSQDLGTFSSYEQYF. CDR3 DNA: TGCGCCAGCAGCCAAGACCTGGGGACTTTTAGCTCCTACGAGCAGTACTTC.

This clonotype was detected a few times. The V call is TRBV29-1, the J call TRBJ2-1, with D unresolved. This CDR3 region has 14 residues. Per germline, CDR1 SQVTM and CDR2 ANQGSEA. Deletions cut 0 bases from V and 0 bases from J, with 6 bases between. CDR3 region: CSVEEPSSYNEQFF. DNA for the CDR3: TGCAGCGTTGAAGAACCAAGCTCCTACAATGAGCAGTTCTTC.

This clonotype appeared many times. V and J are TRBV27 and TRBJ2-3, with D possibly matching TRBD2 (6 bases). CDR1 MNHEY and CDR2 SMNVEV come from the germline V gene (reference sequence). The V gene lost 8 bases and the J gene lost 5 bases, with 17 bases spanning the gap. The CDR3 totals 14 residues. CDR3 protein: CASRRPGTVDTQYF. The DNA of the CDR3 is TGTGCCAGCCGTCGTCCCGGGACTGTAGATACGCAGTATTTT.

This clonotype has just a few counts. The chain joins TRBV6-5 to TRBJ2-7; TRBD2 matches at 10 bases. The length of the CDR3 is 18 residues. CDR1 is MNHEY and CDR2 is SVGAGI in the germline V gene. V was clipped by 5 bases and J by 0 bases; unmatched bases: 13. The CDR3 reads CASSTSGASGSLSYEQYF. The CDR3 DNA reads as TGTGCCAGCAGTACCTCCGGGGCTAGCGGGAGCCTCTCCTACGAGCAGTACTTC.

Remarks on this clonotype: A much larger clone lies one base from this, so it may be a read error. J is TRBJ2-6 and V is TRBV21-1; TRBD1 is taken as the D call from the table, unchecked against the DNA. TRBV21-1 is classified as a pseudogene. This CDR3 spans 19 amino acids. The CDR3 protein is CASSKRETGGDSGANVLTF. CDR3 sequence (DNA): TGTGCCAGCAGCAAACGGGAAACAGGGGGGGACTCTGGGGCCAACGTCCTGACTTTC.

This chain links TRBV7-3 with TRBJ2-2, with D possibly being TRBD2 (7 bases). Germline-derived CDR1 and CDR2 are SGHTA and FQGTGA. Trimming left V 3 bases short and J 5 bases short, with 13 bases between. The CDR3 runs to 15 residues. Here the CDR3 reads CASSFGGGGTGELFF. CDR3 sequence (DNA): TGTGCCAGCAGCTTCGGAGGGGGAGGGACCGGGGAGCTGTTTTTT.

The V call is TRBV3-1, the J call TRBJ2-1; 14 nucleotides line up with TRBD2. The CDR3 spans 15 residues. Germline CDR1 is LGHDT and CDR2 is YNNKEL (reference sequence). Trimming removed 4 bases from V and 10 bases from J; junction bases left unmatched: 6. CDR3 sequence: CASSPRLAGGREQFF. The CDR3 nucleotides read TGTGCCAGCAGCCCTAGACTAGCGGGGGGGCGCGAGCAGTTCTTC.

This sequence joins TRBV7-6 and TRBJ1-6; D is unclear. The CDR3 loop spans 12 amino acids. Germline CDR1 is SGHVS and CDR2 is FNYEAQ. Trimming pared 9 bases from V and 8 bases from J, leaving 11 bases between. Here the CDR3 DNA reads TGTGCCAGTCGGGCATATGATTCACCCCTCCACTTT. This encodes CASRAYDSPLHF.

This clonotype was observed many times. V and J are TRBV20-1 and TRBJ1-2; the match to TRBD1 covers 7 bases. The CDR3 totals 14 residues. V dropped 6 bases and J dropped 6; count of bases not matched to a gene: 13. Germline CDR1 DFQATT, CDR2 SNEGSKA (reference sequence). The chain's CDR3 is CSATPVGRGDGYTF. The CDR3 bases are TGCAGTGCGACCCCCGTGGGCAGGGGGGATGGCTACACCTTC.

This clonotype occurred a few times. The chain links TRBV20-1 to TRBJ2-7; a possible D gene is TRBD2 (5 bases). Germline V gene sequence: CDR1 DFQATT, CDR2 SNEGSKA (reference sequence). The CDR3 has 11 amino acids. Trimming removed 1 base from V and 4 bases from J, with 5 bases in between. The CDR3 DNA is TGCAGTGCTAGAGGGGAGTACGAGCAGTACTTC. Translated, it gives CSARGEYEQYF.